Following are 29 T cell receptor beta chains from one sample sequenced in a study of T cells in Graves' hyperthyroidism and ophthalmopathy (dated by TCRdb to 2018 to 2020). Libraries were constructed by multiplex PCR. Sequencing used an Illumina HiSeq 2000. TCR beta CDR3 regions were amplified from RNA transcripts. The first round of RT-PCR for the TCR CDR3 was performed with the HTBI primer set and the Qiagen OneStep RT-PCR kit. TCRdb reran the public reads through fastp at Q25 and MiXCR, keeping productive beta chains. Entries are consolidated by CDR3 protein sequence, retaining the most common genes and DNA. The sample yields about 640,000 distinct CDR3 sequences; 45% were counted once. The ten largest clonotypes hold more than 7% of the sample. The sequenced sample consisted of peripheral blood or thyroid tissue (not recorded which). The receptors originated from an adult man with Graves' disease, either hyperthyroidism or ophthalmopathy (not recorded which).

Comments on this clonotype: One base away lies a much larger clone, so this may be a sequencing read error. The limits of the CDR3 on the DNA are not certain, so only TCRdb's listed CDR3 is given. CDR3 sequence: CSALQGSDYGCTF. The chain has TRBV29-1 and TRBJ1-2; the table's D call, TRBD1, was not checked against the DNA. CDR1 and CDR2 (germline): SQVTM, ANQGSEA. Both ends counted, the CDR3 spans 13 residues.

The V and J genes are TRBV29-1 and TRBJ2-2, with D perhaps being TRBD1 or TRBD2 (5 bases each). The CDR3 covers 15 residues. CDR1 and CDR2 from the germline V gene are SQVTM and ANQGSEA. Trimming removed 4 bases at V and 6 bases at J, with 18 bases between. Here the CDR3 DNA reads TGCAGCGTTGGAGGCGGGCAGGGCAAATCCGGGGAGCTGTTTTTT. Protein product: CSVGGGQGKSGELFF.

The chain carries TRBV29-1 and TRBJ1-1; D gene uncertain. The V gene lost 8 bases and the J gene lost 4 bases, with 8 bases spanning the gap. Germline V gene data show CDR1 as SQVTM and CDR2 as ANQGSEA. CDR3 length: 10 amino acids. The CDR3 loop reads CSPRPTEAFF. CDR3 DNA sequence: TGCAGCCCGAGGCCCACTGAAGCTTTCTTT.

The chain employs TRBV5-1 and TRBJ1-5; D uncertain. Trimming took 0 bases from V and 5 from J, leaving 9 bases between them. CDR3 length: 14 amino acids. Germline loops: CDR1 SGHRS, CDR2 YFSETQ. In DNA, the CDR3 is TGCGCCAGCAGCTTGGAAGGACCCGATCAGCCCCAGCATTTT. Amino acids: CASSLEGPDQPQHF.

The table lists this clonotype with a count of one. The gene calls are TRBV9 and TRBJ1-1; 8 nucleotides align to TRBD1. The CDR3 has 15 residues. Per germline, CDR1 SGDLS and CDR2 YYNGEE. With 5 bases clipped from V and 6 bases from J, the junction kept 12 bases outside the gene matches. The CDR3 reads CASSYRTGRSAEAFF. The CDR3 DNA sequence: TGTGCCAGCAGTTACAGGACAGGGAGGAGTGCTGAAGCTTTCTTT.

Comment on this clonotype: Given a much more abundant clone one base away, this may be a read error. This chain connects TRBV10-2 to TRBJ2-7; the D gene could be TRBD1 or TRBD2 (5 bases each). The germline gives CDR1 WSHSY, CDR2 SAAADI. The CDR3 is 13 residues long. The DNA of the CDR3 is TGTGCCATCGGTGAGGGGCAGGCAGGCGAGCAGTACTTC. Translation: CAIGEGQAGEQYF.

The chain has TRBV7-9 and TRBJ2-7; 11 bases agree with TRBD2. The V segment lost 3 bases and the J segment 6 bases; nucleotides outside the gene matches: 4. Per germline, CDR1 SEHNR and CDR2 FQNEAQ (reference sequence). The CDR3 sequence is 14 residues long. CDR3 DNA sequence: TGTGCCAGCAGCTTGACTAGCGGGGCGGGCGAGCAGTACTTC. It yields the protein CASSLTSGAGEQYF. The full variable domain, its missing parts supplied by reference TRBV7-9 and TRBJ2-7, is DTGVSQNPRHKITKRGQNVTFRCDPISEHNRLYWYRQTLGQGPEFLTYFQNEAQLEKSRLLSDRFSAERPKGSFSTLEIQRTEQGDSAMYLCASSLTSGAGEQYFGPGTRLTVT.

This clonotype was observed a single time. This chain uses TRBV6-2 or TRBV6-3 with TRBJ1-5; D perhaps matches TRBD1 (5 bases). The CDR3 loop spans 14 amino acids. V was pared by 1 base and J by 11 bases, with 15 bases between. Germline V CDR1 and CDR2: MNHEY, SVGEGT. CDR3 bases: TGTGCCAGCAGTTACTTTCAGGGTGGGGAGACCCAGCATTTT. Its translation: CASSYFQGGETQHF.

The rearrangement links TRBV11-2 to TRBJ2-7; no clear D. V lost 6 bases, J lost 3 bases, and 12 bases lay in between. Germline V CDR1 and CDR2: SGHAT, FQNNGV. This CDR3 has 13 residues. The CDR3 coding sequence is TGTGCCAGCAGTTACGGAGCGAGCTACGAGCAGTACTTC. Protein product: CASSYGASYEQYF.

The chain employs TRBV2 and TRBJ1-5; perhaps TRBD1 as D (5 bases). The germline V gene has CDR1 SNHLY and CDR2 FYNNEI. The V end lost 5 bases, the J end lost 4 bases, and 21 bases lay between the germline ends. The CDR3 has 17 amino acids. CDR3 residues: CASSSDIDSLKNQPQHF. The CDR3 DNA sequence: TGTGCCAGCAGTTCGGACATCGACAGTTTAAAGAATCAGCCCCAGCATTTT.

The chain joins TRBV7-8 to TRBJ2-3; D unclear. The V and J ends lost 0 bases and 2 bases respectively, with 9 bases between them. From germline, CDR1 is SGHVS and CDR2 FQNEAQ. The CDR3 is made up of 15 amino acids. CDR3 region: CASSLAGKDTDTQYF. CDR3 sequence (DNA): TGTGCCAGCAGCTTAGCAGGGAAGGACACAGATACGCAGTATTTT.

As for this clonotype: A clone one base away is much larger, so this may be a read error. This rearrangement joins TRBV10-3 to TRBJ1-1, with D unclear. The CDR3 loop spans 13 amino acids. Germline V CDR1 and CDR2: ENHRY, SYGVKD. V was trimmed by 9 bases and J by 0 bases, leaving 11 bases between them. The CDR3 DNA follows: TGTGCCATGAGCGGGGTAATGAACACTGAAGCTTTCTTT. Protein product: CAMSGVMNTEAFF.

The chain links TRBV2 to TRBJ1-2; D uncertain. Germline loops: CDR1 SNHLY, CDR2 FYNNEI. V shed 8 bases and J shed 1 base, with 17 bases lying between them. The CDR3 spans 15 residues. The CDR3 nucleotides are TGTGCCAGCGGTTTAGAAAGGCGGGGTAACTATGGCTACACCTTC. As protein: CASGLERRGNYGYTF.

This clonotype occurred many times. The chain has TRBV2 and TRBJ1-5; D not certain. V lost 4 bases and J lost 5, with 12 bases in between. The V gene's germline CDR1 is SNHLY and CDR2 FYNNEI. The CDR3 covers 14 residues. The CDR3 protein is CASSASTEYQPQHF. DNA for the CDR3: TGTGCCAGCAGTGCGTCCACGGAGTATCAGCCCCAGCATTTT.

This clonotype was recorded many times. The CDR3 spells CASSQTGTGNEKLFF. CDR3 DNA: TGTGCCAGCAGCCAGACCGGGACAGGGAACGAAAAACTGTTTTTT. The chain is built from TRBV9 and TRBJ1-4; 9 positions match TRBD1. Germline CDR1 and CDR2: SGDLS and YYNGEE. This CDR3 contains 15 residues. V gave up 4 bases and J gave up 8 bases; unmatched junction bases: 9.

This chain links TRBV20-1 with TRBJ1-1; a weak D match, TRBD1 (6 bases). Germline lookup yields CDR1 DFQATT and CDR2 SNEGSKA (reference sequence). This CDR3 is built from 13 residues. V lost 7 bases, J lost 4 bases, and 16 bases lay in between. CDR3 bases: TGCAGTGTTCCGCCGGGGGCTGGCACTGAAGCTTTCTTT. This translates into CSVPPGAGTEAFF.

This clonotype was counted a few times. The chain couples TRBV7-9 to TRBJ1-5; 10 bases map to TRBD1. The CDR3 consists of 15 residues. The germline V gene has CDR1 SEHNR and CDR2 FQNEAQ (reference sequence). V gave up 5 bases and J gave up 4 bases; unmatched junction bases: 5. As DNA, the CDR3 is TGTGCCAGCAGCGCCGGGACAGGGGAAAATCAGCCCCAGCATTTT. This sequence encodes CASSAGTGENQPQHF.

This clonotype was observed once. The rearrangement joins TRBV11-2 to TRBJ1-1, with 9 nucleotides matching TRBD1. V shed 5 bases and J 1 base; nucleotides not matched to a gene: 8. The CDR3 is 16 residues long. CDR1 and CDR2 from the germline V gene are SGHAT and FQNNGV. The CDR3 spells CASSPTGTGKNTEAFF. The CDR3 DNA is TGTGCCAGCAGCCCTACCGGGACAGGGAAGAACACTGAAGCTTTCTTT.

The chain recombines TRBV29-1 with TRBJ1-1; TRBD1 might be the D (6 bases). Trimming removed 6 bases at V and 11 bases at J, with 10 bases between. Germline lookup yields CDR1 SQVTM and CDR2 ANQGSEA. CDR3 size: 9 residues. In DNA form, the CDR3 reads TGCAGCGTCCAGGGGATCGCTTTCTTT. Protein product: CSVQGIAFF.

V and J are TRBV10-3 and TRBJ1-2; no reliable D call. Germline values: CDR1 ENHRY, CDR2 SYGVKD. The CDR3 covers 14 residues. The CDR3, as DNA: TGTGCTAGAGATTCTTGGGCAGCAGTCTATGGCTACACCTTC. This encodes CARDSWAAVYGYTF.

This clonotype appeared a single time. The chain has TRBV12-3 or TRBV12-4 and TRBJ1-5; 7 bases fit TRBD1. The CDR3 runs to 14 residues. With 4 bases clipped from V and 6 bases from J, the junction kept 6 bases outside the gene matches. CDR3 amino acids: CASSWETGVQPQHF. CDR3 bases: TGTGCCAGCAGTTGGGAAACAGGGGTTCAGCCCCAGCATTTT.

This clonotype was found many times. The CDR3 region is CASTLYGDNEKLFF. Written as DNA, the CDR3 is TGTGCCAGTACGCTCTACGGGGATAATGAAAAACTGTTTTTT. The chain combines TRBV19 with TRBJ1-4, with D uncertain. The germline V gene encodes CDR1 LNHDA and CDR2 SQIVND (reference sequence). Trimming removed 7 bases at V and 4 bases at J, with 13 bases between. The CDR3 extends over 14 amino acids.

This clonotype was found many times. This rearrangement joins TRBV7-2 to TRBJ2-5; 9 nucleotides line up with TRBD1. With 2 bases clipped from V and 2 bases from J, the junction kept 9 bases outside the gene matches. CDR3 length equals 17 residues. CDR1 and CDR2 from the germline V gene are SGHTA and FQGNSA. The CDR3 here is CASSLLSGTGRQETQYF. CDR3 bases: TGTGCCAGCAGCTTATTGTCCGGGACAGGGAGACAAGAGACCCAGTACTTC.

The chain recombines TRBV2 with TRBJ1-2; no definite D call. Trimming took 6 bases from V and 13 from J, leaving 18 bases between them. The CDR3 has 12 amino acids. Germline CDR1 reads SNHLY; CDR2 reads FYNNEI. CDR3 nucleotides: TGTGCCAGCAGCAGGTGGACTCGATTCTCCACCTTC. Amino acids: CASSRWTRFSTF.

This chain links TRBV9 with TRBJ1-2; TRBD1 is a possible D gene (5 bases). The germline V gene encodes CDR1 SGDLS and CDR2 YYNGEE. Trimming took off 0 bases at V and 0 bases at J, with 9 bases between the two ends. The CDR3 length is 15 residues. The CDR3 sequence is CASSVVPGSNYGYTF. The CDR3 DNA follows: TGTGCCAGCAGCGTAGTCCCAGGGTCTAACTATGGCTACACCTTC.

The chain links TRBV5-1 to TRBJ1-1; TRBD1 matches at 7 bases. J lost 6 bases, V lost 4 bases, and 12 bases had no gene match. This CDR3 has 15 residues. CDR1 is SGHRS and CDR2 is YFSETQ in the germline V gene. This CDR3 reads CASSGTTGSRAEAFF. The CDR3 DNA sequence: TGCGCCAGCAGCGGGACGACAGGGTCCCGTGCTGAAGCTTTCTTT.

Notes on this clonotype: One end of the junction varies from germline; a read error may be responsible. The chain combines TRBV12-3 or TRBV12-4 with TRBJ1-4; 10 bases fit TRBD1. This CDR3 is 11 amino acids long. The CDR3 loop reads CASRSKGTGVF. The DNA for the CDR3 is TGTGCCAGCAGGTCAAAGGGGACAGGGGTTTTT.

This clonotype has at least ten counts. J is TRBJ1-5 and V is TRBV19; D may be TRBD1 (6 bases). The CDR3 consists of 13 residues. Trimming took off 8 bases at V and 2 bases at J, with 10 bases between the two ends. Germline CDR1 is LNHDA and CDR2 is SQIVND (reference sequence). Here the CDR3 reads CASSRGGNQPQHF. The CDR3 region has the DNA TGTGCCAGTTCCAGGGGAGGCAATCAGCCCCAGCATTTT.

In DNA form, the CDR3 reads TGTGCCAGCAGTTCCGGCATTGGTTCACCCCTCCACTTT. This encodes CASSSGIGSPLHF. The chain links TRBV2 to TRBJ1-6; D uncertain. The V and J ends lost 5 bases and 9 bases respectively, with 11 bases between them. This CDR3 spans 13 amino acids. CDR1 SNHLY and CDR2 FYNNEI come from the germline V gene.